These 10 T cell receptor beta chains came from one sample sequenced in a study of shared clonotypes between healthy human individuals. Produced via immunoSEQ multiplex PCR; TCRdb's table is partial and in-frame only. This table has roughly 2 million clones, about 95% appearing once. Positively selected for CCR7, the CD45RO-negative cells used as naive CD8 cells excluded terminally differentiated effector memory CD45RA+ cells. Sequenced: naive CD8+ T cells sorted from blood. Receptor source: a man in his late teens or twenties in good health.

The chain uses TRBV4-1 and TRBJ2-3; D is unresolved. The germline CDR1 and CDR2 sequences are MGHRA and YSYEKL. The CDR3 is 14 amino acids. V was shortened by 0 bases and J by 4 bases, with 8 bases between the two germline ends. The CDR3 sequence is CASSQESTSDTQYF. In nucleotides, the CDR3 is TGCGCCAGCAGCCAAGAATCTACCTCAGATACGCAGTATTTT.

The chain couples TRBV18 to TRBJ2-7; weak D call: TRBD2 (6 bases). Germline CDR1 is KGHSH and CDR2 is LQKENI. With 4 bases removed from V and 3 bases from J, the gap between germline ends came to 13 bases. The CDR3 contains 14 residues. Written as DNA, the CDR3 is TGTGCCAGCTCACTAACGGGAGATCACTACGAGCAGTACTTC. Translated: CASSLTGDHYEQYF.

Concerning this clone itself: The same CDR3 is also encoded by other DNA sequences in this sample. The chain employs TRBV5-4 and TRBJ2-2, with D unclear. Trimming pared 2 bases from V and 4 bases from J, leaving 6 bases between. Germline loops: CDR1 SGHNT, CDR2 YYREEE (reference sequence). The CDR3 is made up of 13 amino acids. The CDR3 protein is CASSFSGTGELFF. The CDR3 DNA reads TGTGCCAGCAGCTTTTCGGGCACCGGGGAGCTGTTTTTT.

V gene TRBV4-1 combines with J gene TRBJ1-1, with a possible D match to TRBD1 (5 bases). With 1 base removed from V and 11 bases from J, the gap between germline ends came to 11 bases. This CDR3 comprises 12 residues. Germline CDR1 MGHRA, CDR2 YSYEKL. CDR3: CASSQAGEAAFF. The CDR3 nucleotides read TGCGCCAGCAGCCAAGCGGGGGAGGCGGCTTTCTTT.

CDR3 sequence: CASSPPDARTAYEQYF. CDR3 bases: TGTGCCAGCTCACCACCGGACGCTCGGACAGCCTACGAGCAGTACTTC. V and J are TRBV18 and TRBJ2-7; possible D gene TRBD1, 6 bases. The ends were cut back, 0 bases at V and 2 bases at J, with 14 bases in the middle. The CDR3 runs to 16 residues. Per germline, CDR1 KGHSH and CDR2 LQKENI.

CDR3 coding DNA: TGTGCCAGCAGTTACTTAGCGGGGGCTCGGTCCAATGAGCAGTTCTTC. Its protein is CASSYLAGARSNEQFF. This sequence joins TRBV28 and TRBJ2-1; TRBD2 agrees at 9 bases. J gave up 6 bases and V 4 bases, and 10 bases lay outside the gene matches. Germline CDR1 MDHEN, CDR2 SYDVKM. The CDR3 runs to 16 residues.

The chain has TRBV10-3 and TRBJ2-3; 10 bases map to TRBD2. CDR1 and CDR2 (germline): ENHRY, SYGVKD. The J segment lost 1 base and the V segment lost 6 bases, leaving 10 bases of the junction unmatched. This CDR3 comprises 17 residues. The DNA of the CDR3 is TGTGCCATCAGAGATTTTCTCCTAGCGGGGGGCACAGATACGCAGTATTTT. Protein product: CAIRDFLLAGGTDTQYF.

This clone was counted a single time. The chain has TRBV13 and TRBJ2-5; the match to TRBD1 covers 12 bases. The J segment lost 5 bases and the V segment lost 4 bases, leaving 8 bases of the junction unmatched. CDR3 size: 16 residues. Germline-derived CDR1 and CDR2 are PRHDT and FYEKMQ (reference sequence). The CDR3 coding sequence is TGTGCCAGCAGCTCCTCCGGGACAGGGGGCGAGGAGACCCAGTACTTC. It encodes CASSSSGTGGEETQYF.

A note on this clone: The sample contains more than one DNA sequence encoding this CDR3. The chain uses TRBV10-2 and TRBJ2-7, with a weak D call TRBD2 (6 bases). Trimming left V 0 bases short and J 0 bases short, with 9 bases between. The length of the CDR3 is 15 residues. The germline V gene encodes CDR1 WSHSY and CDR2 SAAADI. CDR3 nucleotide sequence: TGCGCCAGCAGTGAGTCTCGGGGGAGCTCCTACGAGCAGTACTTC. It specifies CASSESRGSSYEQYF.

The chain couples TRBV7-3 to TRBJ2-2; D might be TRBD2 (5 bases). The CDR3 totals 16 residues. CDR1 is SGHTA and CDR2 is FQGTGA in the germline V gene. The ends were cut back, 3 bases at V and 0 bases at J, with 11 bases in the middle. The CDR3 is CASSFGVRANTGELFF. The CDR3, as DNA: TGTGCCAGCAGCTTCGGGGTAAGGGCGAACACCGGGGAGCTGTTTTTT.